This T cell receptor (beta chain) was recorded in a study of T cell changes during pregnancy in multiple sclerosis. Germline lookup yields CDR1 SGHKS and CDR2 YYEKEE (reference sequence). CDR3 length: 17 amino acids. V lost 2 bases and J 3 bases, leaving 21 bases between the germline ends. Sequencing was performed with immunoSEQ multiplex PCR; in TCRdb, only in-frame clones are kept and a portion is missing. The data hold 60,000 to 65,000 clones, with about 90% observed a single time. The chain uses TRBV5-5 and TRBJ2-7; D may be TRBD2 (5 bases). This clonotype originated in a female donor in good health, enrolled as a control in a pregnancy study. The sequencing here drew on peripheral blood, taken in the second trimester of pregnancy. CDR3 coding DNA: TGTGCCAGCAGCTTCCGAGCGGACGCCAGTAGAAACTACGAGCAGTACTTC. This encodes CASSFRADASRNYEQYF.